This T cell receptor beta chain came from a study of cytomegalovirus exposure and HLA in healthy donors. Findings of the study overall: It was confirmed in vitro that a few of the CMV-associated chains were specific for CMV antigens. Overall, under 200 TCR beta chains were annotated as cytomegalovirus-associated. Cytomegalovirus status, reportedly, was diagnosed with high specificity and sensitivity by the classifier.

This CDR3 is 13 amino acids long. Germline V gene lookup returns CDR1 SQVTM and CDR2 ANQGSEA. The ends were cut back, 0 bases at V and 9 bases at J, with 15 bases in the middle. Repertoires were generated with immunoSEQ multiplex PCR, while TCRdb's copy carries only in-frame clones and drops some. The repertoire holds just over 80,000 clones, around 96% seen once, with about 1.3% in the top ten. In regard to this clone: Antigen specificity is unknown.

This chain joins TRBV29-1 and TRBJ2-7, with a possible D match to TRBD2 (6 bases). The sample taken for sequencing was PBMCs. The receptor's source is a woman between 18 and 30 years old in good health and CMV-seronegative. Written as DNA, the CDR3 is TGCAGCGTTGAAGATGGGGGACTCAGCGTGCAGTACTTC. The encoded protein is CSVEDGGLSVQYF.